The clone carrying this TCR beta chain was recorded at least ten times. The antigen is not known. Germline CDR1 reads MDHEN; CDR2 reads SYDVKM. V was clipped by 5 bases and J by 4 bases; unmatched bases: 7. The CDR3 length is 14 residues. Indicated time point: newly diagnosed GD, antithyroid drugs for less than 3 months. Isolated PBMC RNA provided the starting material for the TCR library. Assembly of TCR beta libraries relied on iRepertoire HTBI primers together with Arm-PCR of CDR3 regions. TCRdb re-analysed the multiplex PCR reads in MiXCR, keeping a single row per CDR3 protein. The sample includes 580,000 or so distinct CDR3 sequences, more than 15% of them seen just once. This specimen comes from a study of regulatory T cells in long-lasting Graves disease. Study-wide points: Newly diagnosed disease favored TRBV20-1 and TRBJ2-1 over persistent disease. Those with persistent disease had in common more public clonotypes (about 2,500) than new patients (about 970).

Another study also made use of these data, one on T cells in Graves' hyperthyroidism and ophthalmopathy. That paper notes: Diagnosis rested on symptoms, serum thyroxine and TRAb, thyroid ultrasound, and orbital computed tomography.

This receptor was obtained from a man aged 18 to 30 with Graves disease. The rearrangement links TRBV28 to TRBJ1-2, with 7 bases matching TRBD1. The sample here was peripheral blood mononuclear cells (PBMCs), taken at new diagnosis, from a patient treated with antithyroid drugs. DNA of the CDR3: TGTGCCAGCAGTACAAGGGACAGACTCTATGGCTACACCTTC. The encoded protein is CASSTRDRLYGYTF.